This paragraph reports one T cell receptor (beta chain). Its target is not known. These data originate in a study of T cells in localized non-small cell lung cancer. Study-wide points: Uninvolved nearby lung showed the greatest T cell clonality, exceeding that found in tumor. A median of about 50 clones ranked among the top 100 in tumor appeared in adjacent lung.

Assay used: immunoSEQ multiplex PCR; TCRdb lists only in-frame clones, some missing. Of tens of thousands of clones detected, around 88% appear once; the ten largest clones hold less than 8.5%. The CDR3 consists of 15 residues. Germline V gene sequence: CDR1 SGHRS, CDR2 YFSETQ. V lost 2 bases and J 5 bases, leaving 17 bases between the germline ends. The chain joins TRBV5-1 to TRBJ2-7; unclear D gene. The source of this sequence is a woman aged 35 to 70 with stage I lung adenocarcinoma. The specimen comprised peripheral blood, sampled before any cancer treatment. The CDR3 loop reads CASSLGRVPMDEQYF. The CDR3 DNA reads TGCGCCAGCAGCTTAGGCCGGGTGCCTATGGACGAGCAGTACTTC.